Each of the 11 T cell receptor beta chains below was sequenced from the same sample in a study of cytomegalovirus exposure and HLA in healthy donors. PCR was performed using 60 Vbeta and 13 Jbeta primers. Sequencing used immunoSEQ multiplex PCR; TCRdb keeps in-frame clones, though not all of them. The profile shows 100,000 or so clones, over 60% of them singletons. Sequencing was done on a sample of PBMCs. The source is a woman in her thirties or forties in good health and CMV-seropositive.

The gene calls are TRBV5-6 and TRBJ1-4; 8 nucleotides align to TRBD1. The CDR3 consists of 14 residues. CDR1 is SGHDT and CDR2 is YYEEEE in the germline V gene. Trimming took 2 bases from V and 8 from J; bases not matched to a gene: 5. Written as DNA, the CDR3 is TGTGCCAGCAGCTTCAGGACAGGGCGGGAAAAACTGTTTTTT. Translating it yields CASSFRTGREKLFF.

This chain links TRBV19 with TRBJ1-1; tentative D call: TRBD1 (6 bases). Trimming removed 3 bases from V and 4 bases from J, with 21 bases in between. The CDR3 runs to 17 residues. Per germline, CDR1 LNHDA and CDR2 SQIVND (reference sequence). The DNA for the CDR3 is TGTGCCAGTAGTATCGACTCCTATCACAGGGAAATCACTGAAGCTTTCTTT. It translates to CASSIDSYHREITEAFF.

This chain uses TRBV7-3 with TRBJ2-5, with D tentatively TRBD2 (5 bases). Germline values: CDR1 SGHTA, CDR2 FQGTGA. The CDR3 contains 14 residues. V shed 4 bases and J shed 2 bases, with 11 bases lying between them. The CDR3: CASSWGVGQETQYF. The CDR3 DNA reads TGTGCCAGCAGCTGGGGAGTAGGTCAAGAGACCCAGTACTTC.

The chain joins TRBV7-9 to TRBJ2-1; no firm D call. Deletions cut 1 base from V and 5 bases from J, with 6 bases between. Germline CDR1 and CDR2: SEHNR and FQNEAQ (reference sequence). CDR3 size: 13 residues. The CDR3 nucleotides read TGTGCCAGCAGCTTAGACGGAGACAATGAGCAGTTCTTC. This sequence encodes CASSLDGDNEQFF. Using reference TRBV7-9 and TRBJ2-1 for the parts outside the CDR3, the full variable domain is DTGVSQNPRHKITKRGQNVTFRCDPISEHNRLYWYRQTLGQGPEFLTYFQNEAQLEKSRLLSDRFSAERPKGSFSTLEIQRTEQGDSAMYLCASSLDGDNEQFFGPGTRLTVL.

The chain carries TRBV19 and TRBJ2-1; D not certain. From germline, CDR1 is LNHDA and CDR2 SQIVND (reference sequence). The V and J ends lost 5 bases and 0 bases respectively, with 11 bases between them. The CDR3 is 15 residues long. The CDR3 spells CASSSTPISYNEQFF. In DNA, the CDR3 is TGTGCCAGTAGTTCGACACCAATCTCCTACAATGAGCAGTTCTTC.

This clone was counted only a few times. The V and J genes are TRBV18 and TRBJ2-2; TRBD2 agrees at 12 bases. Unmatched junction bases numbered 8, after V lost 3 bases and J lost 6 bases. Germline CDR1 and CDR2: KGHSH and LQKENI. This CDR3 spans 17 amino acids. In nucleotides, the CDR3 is TGTGCCAGCTCACCCCTTCGGCTAGCGGGAGGGCCCGGGGAGCTGTTTTTT. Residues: CASSPLRLAGGPGELFF.

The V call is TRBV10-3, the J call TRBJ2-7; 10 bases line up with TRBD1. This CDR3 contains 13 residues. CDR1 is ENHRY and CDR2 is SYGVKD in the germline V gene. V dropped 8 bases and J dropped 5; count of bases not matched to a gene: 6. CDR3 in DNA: TGTGCCATCGCGGGACAGGGGTTCCACGAGCAGTACTTC. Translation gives CAIAGQGFHEQYF.

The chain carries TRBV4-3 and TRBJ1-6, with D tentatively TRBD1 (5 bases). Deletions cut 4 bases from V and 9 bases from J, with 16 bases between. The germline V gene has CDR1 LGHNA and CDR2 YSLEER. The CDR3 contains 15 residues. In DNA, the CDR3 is TGCGCCAGCAGCCCTTACCAGGGAAGAGGTTCACCCCTCCACTTT. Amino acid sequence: CASSPYQGRGSPLHF.

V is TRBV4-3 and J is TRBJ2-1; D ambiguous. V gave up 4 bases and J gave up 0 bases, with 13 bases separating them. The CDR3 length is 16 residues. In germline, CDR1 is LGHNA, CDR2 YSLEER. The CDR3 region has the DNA TGCGCCAGCAGCCGTCTTGGCGGTAGCTCCTACAATGAGCAGTTCTTC. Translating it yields CASSRLGGSSYNEQFF.

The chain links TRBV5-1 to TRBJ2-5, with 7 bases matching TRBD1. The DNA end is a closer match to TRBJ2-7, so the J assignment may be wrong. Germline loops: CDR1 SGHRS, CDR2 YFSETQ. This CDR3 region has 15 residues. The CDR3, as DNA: TGCGCCAGCAGCTCGGACAGGCTGAACTCCTACGAGCAGTACTTC. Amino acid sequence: CASSSDRLNSYEQYF.

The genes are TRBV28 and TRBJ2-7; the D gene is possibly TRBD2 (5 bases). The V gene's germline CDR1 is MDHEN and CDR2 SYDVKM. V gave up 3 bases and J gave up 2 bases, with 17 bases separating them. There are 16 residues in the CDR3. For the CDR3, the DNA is TGTGCCAGCAGTTTTAACTGGGGTGAGCGGACCTACGAGCAGTACTTC. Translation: CASSFNWGERTYEQYF.